This entry lists 32 T cell receptor beta chains sequenced from one sample in a study of vaccination effects on CD4 cells after COVID-19. In the ViraFEST assay, antigen-specific CD4+ clonotypes were identified by expansion after peptide-pool stimulation. Culture lasted about ten days before CD4+ T cell isolation. Nucleocapsid antibody tests were negative, and the vaccine recipients had no prior SARS-CoV-2 infection. The protocol was immunoSEQ multiplex PCR, while the TCRdb copy is restricted to in-frame clones and leaves out a portion. The sample carries tens of thousands of clones, 60% to 85% recorded once. Their specific antigens are unknown. Sequencing used CD4+ T cells from PBMCs cultured with SARS-CoV-2 spike peptides, obtained before COVID-19 vaccination. All receptors come from a human donor who received a COVID-19 vaccine.

This clone has just a few counts. The chain employs TRBV5-1 and TRBJ2-1; D unclear. The CDR3 runs 14 residues. Germline V gene lookup returns CDR1 SGHRS and CDR2 YFSETQ. Trimming cost V 0 bases and J 4 bases, with 8 bases left between them. The CDR3 is CASSLVQQYNEQFF. The CDR3 DNA reads as TGCGCCAGCAGCTTGGTCCAACAATACAATGAGCAGTTCTTC.

This clone was seen just once. The V call is TRBV13, the J call TRBJ2-5, with TRBD1 matching 9 bases. This CDR3 comprises 15 residues. Germline lookup yields CDR1 PRHDT and CDR2 FYEKMQ (reference sequence). V dropped 8 bases and J dropped 1; count of bases not matched to a gene: 8. CDR3 DNA: TGTGCCAGCCCTTTACCGGGACAGGGCCAAGAGACCCAGTACTTC. Protein sequence: CASPLPGQGQETQYF.

The chain employs TRBV19 and TRBJ2-3; TRBD2 matches 10 bases. The CDR3 spans 18 residues. The trim removed 6 bases at V and 1 base at J, leaving 13 bases unmatched. Germline V gene lookup returns CDR1 LNHDA and CDR2 SQIVND (reference sequence). The CDR3 DNA sequence: TGTGCCAGTAGCCCCCCATGGGCTAGCGGGGGACGCACAGATACGCAGTATTTT. This sequence encodes CASSPPWASGGRTDTQYF.

The chain employs TRBV2 and TRBJ2-2, with D tentatively TRBD1 (5 bases). CDR3 length: 15 residues. Germline CDR1 reads SNHLY; CDR2 reads FYNNEI. The V end lost 2 bases, the J end lost 1 base, and 8 bases lay between the germline ends. The CDR3 loop is CASSERRVNTGELFF. Written as DNA, the CDR3 is TGTGCCAGCAGTGAACGCAGGGTGAACACCGGGGAGCTGTTTTTT.

This chain uses TRBV19 with TRBJ1-2; possibly TRBD1 for D (5 bases). Germline V lookup: CDR1 LNHDA, CDR2 SQIVND (reference sequence). The length of the CDR3 is 13 residues. Trimming removed 5 bases from V and 6 bases from J, with 13 bases in between. CDR3 sequence reads: CASSLQANHGYTF. Written as DNA, the CDR3 is TGTGCCAGTAGTTTACAGGCCAATCATGGCTACACCTTC. Combining the CDR3 with reference TRBV19 and TRBJ1-2 gives the whole variable domain DGGITQSPKYLFRKEGQNVTLSCEQNLNHDAMYWYRQDPGQGLRLIYYSQIVNDFQKGDIAEGYSVSREKKESFPLTVTSAQKNPTAFYLCASSLQANHGYTFGSGTRLTVV.

This clone was counted between two and nine times. This sequence joins TRBV5-6 and TRBJ2-5; a possible D gene is TRBD1 (6 bases). Trimming left V 6 bases short and J 9 bases short, with 15 bases between. The CDR3 is 12 amino acids. The germline gives CDR1 SGHDT, CDR2 YYEEEE. CDR3 DNA sequence: TGTGCCAGCATCACCTCTTCAGGGGCCCAGTACTTC. It yields the protein CASITSSGAQYF.

The chain carries TRBV7-8 and TRBJ2-1, with 10 bases that match TRBD2. Trimming at V came to 2 bases and at J to 7 bases, leaving 11 bases not matched to a gene. The germline V gene encodes CDR1 SGHVS and CDR2 FQNEAQ. The CDR3 extends over 17 amino acids. In nucleotides, the CDR3 is TGTGCCAGCAGCTTACCGTCTAGCGGGGGCCTTGGTAATGAGCAGTTCTTC. Protein sequence: CASSLPSSGGLGNEQFF. Full variable domain (missing parts from reference TRBV7-8 and TRBJ2-1): GAGVSQSPRYKVAKRGQDVALRCDPISGHVSLFWYQQALGQGPEFLTYFQNEAQLDKSGLPSDRFFAERPEGSVSTLKIQRTQQEDSAVYLCASSLPSSGGLGNEQFFGPGTRLTVL.

The V call is TRBV5-1, the J call TRBJ2-3; D may be TRBD1 (6 bases). V was trimmed by 1 base and J by 2 bases, leaving 11 bases between them. Looked up from germline, CDR1 is SGHRS and CDR2 is YFSETQ. The CDR3 sequence is 15 residues long. CDR3 nucleotides: TGCGCCAGCAGCTTGCAAGGGGGAGTCACAGATACGCAGTATTTT. Encoded protein: CASSLQGGVTDTQYF. Together with reference TRBV5-1 and TRBJ2-3, the CDR3 gives the full variable domain: KAGVTQTPRYLIKTRGQQVTLSCSPISGHRSVSWYQQTPGQGLQFLFEYFSETQRNKGNFPGRFSGRQFSNSRSEMNVSTLELGDSALYLCASSLQGGVTDTQYFGPGTRLTVL.

The chain employs TRBV5-1 and TRBJ1-3; D possibly corresponds to TRBD1 (6 bases). CDR1 SGHRS and CDR2 YFSETQ come from the germline V gene. Trimming left V 4 bases short and J 0 bases short, with 8 bases between. This CDR3 region has 14 residues. CDR3 sequence reads: CASSDRSSGNTIYF. CDR3 bases: TGCGCCAGCAGCGACAGGTCCTCTGGAAACACCATATATTTT.

The gene calls are TRBV7-3 and TRBJ1-2; weak D call: TRBD1 (5 bases). Germline V gene data show CDR1 as SGHTA and CDR2 as FQGTGA. The CDR3 loop spans 15 amino acids. Trimming pared 5 bases from V and 6 bases from J, leaving 19 bases between. CDR3 residues: CASSRTGTARDGYTF. CDR3 bases: TGTGCCAGCAGCCGGACTGGGACGGCCAGAGATGGCTACACCTTC.

The rearrangement links TRBV4-1 to TRBJ2-2; 14 bases map to TRBD2. Germline lookup yields CDR1 MGHRA and CDR2 YSYEKL. V shed 2 bases and J 6 bases; nucleotides not matched to a gene: 8. The CDR3 consists of 18 residues. The CDR3 is CASSQLHRLAGGPGELFF. The CDR3 DNA follows: TGCGCCAGCAGCCAATTACACCGACTAGCGGGGGGGCCCGGGGAGCTGTTTTTT.

The rearrangement links TRBV18 to TRBJ2-5, with 10 bases that match TRBD1. V lost 6 bases to trimming and J lost 1 base; unmatched junction nucleotides: 14. CDR1 and CDR2 from the germline V gene are KGHSH and LQKENI. The CDR3 consists of 18 residues. CDR3 amino acids: CASSPIPTGGGRQETQYF. The CDR3 nucleotides are TGTGCCAGCTCCCCAATACCGACAGGGGGCGGTCGCCAAGAGACCCAGTACTTC.

The CDR3 DNA follows: TGTGCCAGCAGCACCCATGGACAGGGCCTCACCGGGGAGCTGTTTTTT. This codes for CASSTHGQGLTGELFF. The gene calls are TRBV5-6 and TRBJ2-2; 8 positions match TRBD1. Germline trimming cut 4 bases from V and 4 bases from J; bases unmatched to any gene: 9. From germline, CDR1 is SGHDT and CDR2 YYEEEE. The CDR3 sequence is 16 residues long. Looking up the rest from reference TRBV5-6 and TRBJ2-2 gives the full variable domain: DAGVTQSPTHLIKTRGQQVTLRCSPKSGHDTVSWYQQALGQGPQFIFQYYEEEERQRGNFPDRFSGHQFPNYSSELNVNALLLGDSALYLCASSTHGQGLTGELFFGEGSRLTVL.

The chain links TRBV5-8 to TRBJ2-3; D ambiguous. V shed 1 base and J shed 0 bases, with 3 bases lying between them. The CDR3 totals 13 residues. Germline V gene data show CDR1 as SGHTS and CDR2 as YDEGEE. The CDR3 loop reads CASSLYSTDTQYF. CDR3 in DNA: TGTGCCAGCAGCTTGTACAGCACAGATACGCAGTATTTT. The variable domain in full, completed from reference TRBV5-8 and TRBJ2-3, reads EAGVTQSPTHLIKTRGQQATLRCSPISGHTSVYWYQQALGLGLQFLLWYDEGEERNRGNFPPRFSGRQFPNYSSELNVNALELEDSALYLCASSLYSTDTQYFGPGTRLTVL.

This clone was observed a handful of times. The chain employs TRBV24-1 and TRBJ1-2, with D tentatively TRBD1 (6 bases). V was cut by 3 bases and J by 5 bases, with 12 bases left in between. CDR1 is KGHDR, CDR2 SFDVKD, per germline. The CDR3 loop spans 14 amino acids. The CDR3 DNA is TGTGCCACCAGTGATGCCCTAAGGGGGTATGGCTACACCTTC. Amino acid sequence: CATSDALRGYGYTF.

The table lists this clone with a few counts. The DNA for the CDR3 is TGTGCCAGCAGCGTGGACAGTAGCTCCTATAATTCACCCCTCCACTTT. This encodes CASSVDSSSYNSPLHF. The J gene is TRBJ1-6, the V gene TRBV4-2; possible D gene TRBD1, 6 bases. V was trimmed by 5 bases and J by 0 bases, leaving 11 bases between them. The CDR3 is 16 amino acids. From germline, CDR1 is LGHNA and CDR2 YNFKEQ.

This chain uses TRBV3-1 (or the pseudogene TRBV3-2) with TRBJ1-2, with 9 positions matching TRBD1. Germline assignment: CDR1 LGHDT and CDR2 YNNKEL (reference sequence). Losses at the gene ends were 1 base for V and 5 bases for J; bases not matched to a gene: 5. The CDR3 extends over 15 amino acids. CDR3 in amino acids: CASSQGDRVGYGYTF. Here the CDR3 DNA reads TGTGCCAGCAGCCAAGGGGACAGGGTCGGGTATGGCTACACCTTC.

The gene calls are TRBV6-5 and TRBJ1-1; D ambiguous. The CDR3 contains 13 residues. Germline lookup yields CDR1 MNHEY and CDR2 SVGAGI. V was cut by 5 bases and J by 3 bases, with 10 bases left in between. CDR3 protein: CASSQSVYTEAFF. Here the CDR3 DNA reads TGTGCCAGCAGTCAGTCAGTTTACACTGAAGCTTTCTTT.

The rearrangement links TRBV9 to TRBJ1-5; D remains ambiguous. CDR3 length equals 15 residues. V lost 0 bases and J lost 0, with 7 bases in between. The germline V gene encodes CDR1 SGDLS and CDR2 YYNGEE. CDR3 sequence: CASSVDGYSNQPQHF. The CDR3 nucleotides read TGTGCCAGCAGCGTAGATGGTTATAGCAATCAGCCCCAGCATTTT.

In its sample, this clone was seen a few times. The chain recombines TRBV5-4 with TRBJ2-2; 7 bases line up with TRBD2. CDR1 is SGHNT, CDR2 YYREEE, per germline (reference sequence). This CDR3 has 16 residues. The V segment lost 0 bases and the J segment 5 bases; nucleotides outside the gene matches: 7. CDR3 amino acids: CASSLVTGLRTGELFF. CDR3 coding DNA: TGTGCCAGCAGCTTGGTTACGGGACTAAGGACCGGGGAGCTGTTTTTT. The complete variable domain, with remaining parts taken from reference TRBV5-4 and TRBJ2-2, reads ETGVTQSPTHLIKTRGQQVTLRCSSQSGHNTVSWYQQALGQGPQFIFQYYREEENGRGNFPPRFSGLQFPNYSSELNVNALELDDSALYLCASSLVTGLRTGELFFGEGSRLTVL.

This chain joins TRBV9 and TRBJ2-5, with D maybe TRBD2 (6 bases). Germline V CDR1 and CDR2: SGDLS, YYNGEE. This CDR3 comprises 18 residues. Trimming cost V 1 base and J 1 base, with 20 bases left between them. DNA for the CDR3: TGTGCCAGCAGCGTACGGGGAGGATGGGGCACAATCCAAGAGACCCAGTACTTC. Amino acids: CASSVRGGWGTIQETQYF.

There are a few counts of this clone. The rearrangement uses TRBV2 and TRBJ1-6; D unresolved. The V and J ends lost 4 bases and 5 bases respectively, with 9 bases between them. CDR1 and CDR2 from the germline V gene are SNHLY and FYNNEI. The CDR3 has 14 residues. The CDR3 region has the DNA TGTGCCAGCAGTGGAATAGGGAATAATTCACCCCTCCACTTT. Amino acids: CASSGIGNNSPLHF.

The count of this clone is one. This rearrangement joins TRBV9 to TRBJ1-6; D is ambiguous. The CDR3 has 15 residues. Germline V CDR1 and CDR2: SGDLS, YYNGEE. Trimming stripped 0 bases from V and 3 bases from J, with 7 bases between. CDR3 sequence (DNA): TGTGCCAGCAGCGTAGAGGCGATCTATAATTCACCCCTCCACTTT. Translation: CASSVEAIYNSPLHF.

V is TRBV3-1 (or the pseudogene TRBV3-2) and J is TRBJ1-2, with TRBD1 matching over 7 bases. CDR1 and CDR2 (germline): LGHDT, YNNKEL (reference sequence). The J segment lost 4 bases and the V segment lost 4 bases, leaving 3 bases of the junction unmatched. The CDR3 spans 13 residues. DNA of the CDR3: TGTGCCAGCAGCCTCAGGGGGGGCTATGGCTACACCTTC. Translated, it gives CASSLRGGYGYTF.

This sequence joins TRBV5-1 and TRBJ2-4; TRBD1 or TRBD2 may be the D gene (6 bases each). The CDR3 has 15 amino acids. Trimming pared 1 base from V and 8 bases from J, leaving 16 bases between. The germline V gene encodes CDR1 SGHRS and CDR2 YFSETQ. The CDR3 bases are TGCGCCAGCAGCTTGCAGACGGCGAGGGGGGACATTCAGTACTTC. Translating gives CASSLQTARGDIQYF.

A single count supports this clone. The chain employs TRBV20-1 and TRBJ2-3; the D is unclear. This CDR3 is 11 amino acids long. Germline V CDR1 and CDR2: DFQATT, SNEGSKA (reference sequence). CDR3: CSVSVLDTQYF. The CDR3 DNA reads TGCAGCGTCAGCGTCTTAGATACGCAGTATTTT.

With respect to this clone: The conserved phenylalanine or tryptophan normally closing the CDR3 is absent here, so this likely arose from a read error. It is unclear where the CDR3 begins or ends on the DNA, so no DNA is shown, and the CDR3 is as TCRdb lists it. The V gene is TRBV2, the J gene TRBJ2-7; the table's D call of TRBD2 was not tested on the DNA. Including both end residues, the CDR3 is 11 amino acids long. Looked up from germline, CDR1 is SNHLY and CDR2 is FYNNEI. This CDR3 is CASSFVGLSYL.

This clone was observed a few times. The gene calls are TRBV6-2 or TRBV6-3 and TRBJ2-2; D is unclear. V was cut by 6 bases and J by 0 bases, with 14 bases left in between. In germline, CDR1 is MNHEY, CDR2 SVGEGT. CDR3 length: 16 amino acids. CDR3 nucleotide sequence: TGTGCCAGCAGCCCCTCGGGCCAAGCGAACACCGGGGAGCTGTTTTTT. This codes for CASSPSGQANTGELFF.

The chain recombines TRBV18 with TRBJ2-3; 7 bases map to TRBD1. V gave up 6 bases and J gave up 0 bases; unmatched junction bases: 0. This CDR3 is 13 amino acids long. The V gene's germline CDR1 is KGHSH and CDR2 LQKENI. CDR3 loop: CASSGQSTDTQYF. For the CDR3, the DNA is TGTGCCAGCTCGGGACAGAGCACAGATACGCAGTATTTT.

J is TRBJ2-5 and V is TRBV12-3 or TRBV12-4; 10 nucleotides agree with TRBD1. This CDR3 is 13 amino acids long. Germline trimming cut 5 bases from V and 4 bases from J; bases unmatched to any gene: 1. CDR3 residues: CASSRDRGETQYF. CDR3 coding DNA: TGTGCCAGCAGTAGGGACAGGGGAGAGACCCAGTACTTC.

The chain has TRBV18 and TRBJ1-2, with TRBD1 matching 8 bases. V lost 4 bases to trimming and J lost 2 bases; unmatched junction nucleotides: 0. The CDR3 consists of 13 residues. CDR1 and CDR2 from the germline V gene are KGHSH and LQKENI. Here the CDR3 reads CASSRTGNYGYTF. The CDR3 nucleotides read TGTGCCAGCTCACGGACAGGGAACTATGGCTACACCTTC.

The chain joins TRBV30 to TRBJ2-1; TRBD1 aligns across 12 bases. J gave up 7 bases and V 5 bases, and 9 bases lay outside the gene matches. The CDR3 length is 15 residues. Germline lookup yields CDR1 GTSNPN and CDR2 SVGIG (reference sequence). The CDR3, as DNA: TGTGCCTGGGAAACCGGGACAGGGGGCTGGAATGAGCAGTTCTTC. It codes for CAWETGTGGWNEQFF.